A single T cell receptor (beta chain) is shown here with its context. The ends were cut back, 7 bases at V and 7 bases at J, with 17 bases in the middle. Germline-derived CDR1 and CDR2 are SGHTA and FQGNSA. This CDR3 is built from 14 residues. As the sequencing template, cDNA was produced by extracting RNA and reverse transcribing it. The protocol was immunoSEQ multiplex PCR, while the TCRdb copy is restricted to in-frame clones and leaves out a portion. The sample contains some 160,000 clones, approximately 65% of which appear only once. Treatment meaning: oral pan-JAK inhibitor, 5-10 mg twice daily. This specimen belongs to a study of CD8+ T cells in alopecia areata.

J is TRBJ1-5 and V is TRBV7-2; a weak D match, TRBD1 (6 bases). The TCR sequence derives from a human donor with alopecia areata. The sample was CD4+ T cells sorted from blood, taken at week 4, from a patient treated with tofacitinib. The CDR3 DNA sequence: TGTGCCAGCACCTGGGGGGGGCAGGAACAGCCCCAGCATTTT. Its protein product is CASTWGGQEQPQHF.